This entry features one T cell receptor beta chain sequence. The source of the sample is a study of blood T cell repertoires in COVID-19. Study overall: From the United States, Italy and Spain came samples of acute and convalescent COVID-19. The cDNA or gDNA used as material had been derived from T cells, B-cell-depleted T cells, or PBMCs.

The authors' processing: Amplification with reference gene primers provided the estimates of nucleated cell counts. Produced via immunoSEQ multiplex PCR; TCRdb's table is partial and in-frame only. For V, J and clone size, that table is used; D and trimming come from the DNA. The repertoire holds 100,000 or so clones, with 85% to 90% as singletons. The CDR3 consists of 13 residues. Germline V gives CDR1 SGHTA, CDR2 FQGNSA. Deletions cut 3 bases from V and 4 bases from J, with 7 bases between. The receptor's source is a woman aged 80 or over with acute or convalescent COVID-19. The sequencing input was peripheral blood. This chain joins TRBV7-2 and TRBJ1-5; the D is unclear. CDR3 protein: CASSFRLNQPQHF. DNA of the CDR3: TGTGCCAGCAGCTTCAGGTTAAATCAGCCCCAGCATTTT.